These 9 T cell receptor beta chains were all obtained from the same sample, sequenced in a study of T cell repertoires in ileal Crohn's disease. The assay was immunoSEQ multiplex PCR, and TCRdb's table has in-frame clones only and misses some. The sample lists thousands of clones, roughly 97% occurring once. The source material was ileal tissue. The receptors stem from an adult with Crohn's disease.

The chain combines TRBV2 with TRBJ2-2; D might be TRBD1 (5 bases). Trimming took off 10 bases at V and 5 bases at J, with 11 bases between the two ends. Germline values: CDR1 SNHLY, CDR2 FYNNEI. CDR3 size: 12 residues. CDR3 DNA sequence: TGTGCCACCCGACAGAGTACCGGGGAGCTGTTTTTT. It specifies CATRQSTGELFF.

The J gene is TRBJ1-5, the V gene TRBV5-4, with D unclear. The CDR3 extends over 13 amino acids. The germline CDR1 and CDR2 sequences are SGHNT and YYREEE (reference sequence). V lost 5 bases to trimming and J lost 5 bases, with 11 bases between them. CDR3 bases: TGTGCCAGCAGAATGGAGCCGGATCAGCCCCAGCATTTT. Amino acid sequence: CASRMEPDQPQHF. Using reference TRBV5-4 and TRBJ1-5 for the parts outside the CDR3, the full variable domain is ETGVTQSPTHLIKTRGQQVTLRCSSQSGHNTVSWYQQALGQGPQFIFQYYREEENGRGNFPPRFSGLQFPNYSSELNVNALELDDSALYLCASRMEPDQPQHFGDGTRLSIL.

The chain recombines TRBV6-6 with TRBJ1-2; D gene ambiguous. V was shortened by 5 bases and J by 0 bases, with 13 bases between the two germline ends. CDR1 and CDR2 (germline): MNHNY, SVGAGI (reference sequence). The CDR3 is 15 amino acids. The CDR3 region is CASSETFQPNYGYTF. The CDR3 nucleotides are TGTGCCAGCAGTGAGACATTCCAGCCTAACTATGGCTACACCTTC.

The genes are TRBV6-4 and TRBJ1-5; no clear D. This CDR3 comprises 13 residues. Germline CDR1 is MRHNA and CDR2 is SNTAGT. V gave up 5 bases and J gave up 4 bases, with 9 bases separating them. The CDR3 region has the DNA TGTGCCAGCAGTCTAAGCCCGAATCAGCCCCAGCATTTT. It encodes CASSLSPNQPQHF.

The chain links TRBV19 to TRBJ1-5, with no clear D. Trimming pared 8 bases from V and 6 bases from J, leaving 14 bases between. CDR1 and CDR2 from the germline V gene are LNHDA and SQIVND (reference sequence). The CDR3 has 13 amino acids. The CDR3 DNA is TGTGCCAGTTGGTGGGGAGAGGGTCAGCCCCAGCATTTT. Its protein product is CASWWGEGQPQHF.

This chain uses TRBV30 with TRBJ1-1; D unresolved. The V end lost 0 bases, the J end lost 0 bases, and 5 bases lay between the germline ends. The CDR3 totals 13 residues. The germline V gene has CDR1 GTSNPN and CDR2 SVGIG (reference sequence). CDR3 amino acids: CAWSVQLNTEAFF. CDR3 nucleotides: TGTGCCTGGAGTGTACAGTTGAACACTGAAGCTTTCTTT.

The chain employs TRBV19 and TRBJ2-3; D is undetermined. Germline lookup yields CDR1 LNHDA and CDR2 SQIVND (reference sequence). The length of the CDR3 is 15 residues. V dropped 0 bases and J dropped 1 base, with 8 bases sitting between them. CDR3 coding DNA: TGTGCCAGTAGTATAGATCACACAGGCACAGATACGCAGTATTTT. Protein sequence: CASSIDHTGTDTQYF. Full variable domain (missing parts from reference TRBV19 and TRBJ2-3): DGGITQSPKYLFRKEGQNVTLSCEQNLNHDAMYWYRQDPGQGLRLIYYSQIVNDFQKGDIAEGYSVSREKKESFPLTVTSAQKNPTAFYLCASSIDHTGTDTQYFGPGTRLTVL.

CDR3 nucleotides: TGTGCCAGTAGTATGGACAGCGACACCGGGGAGCTGTTTTTT. Its protein product is CASSMDSDTGELFF. The J gene is TRBJ2-2, the V gene TRBV19; D might be TRBD1 (6 bases). CDR3 length: 14 amino acids. V shed 3 bases and J shed 3 bases, with 8 bases lying between them. Germline CDR1 reads LNHDA; CDR2 reads SQIVND (reference sequence).

The chain employs TRBV5-1 and TRBJ2-3, with 8 bases lining up with TRBD2. V trimming: 7 bases; J trimming: 7 bases; junction bases outside the gene matches: 11. The CDR3 has 14 amino acids. The germline V gene has CDR1 SGHRS and CDR2 YFSETQ. The CDR3 nucleotides read TGCGCCAGCTATAGCGGGGAGGTCTCCCATACGCAGTATTTT. Amino acids: CASYSGEVSHTQYF.